This T cell receptor (beta chain) was profiled in a study of early T cells in non-severe SARS-CoV-2 infection. Study-wide context: Unsorted whole blood bulk RNA was sequenced, with unpaired chains.

Per the germline V gene, CDR1 is DFQATT and CDR2 is SNEGSKA (reference sequence). The CDR3 covers 13 residues. V lost 4 bases, J lost 3 bases, and 4 bases stayed unmatched. General study results and limits: The VDJdb matching leaned toward anti-spike CD8 responses and overlooked private and CD4 specificities.

This clonotype has a count of ten or more. Its antigen is unidentified. Each cDNA molecule carried a unique molecular identifier. TCRdb re-derived calls from the 5' RACE reads in MiXCR, one entry per CDR3 protein. Counted here are 45,000 to 55,000 distinct CDR3 sequences, about 7.4% occurring once; the ten biggest clones make up 5.8%. The source is an adult who was a healthcare worker with PCR-confirmed SARS-CoV-2 infection or an uninfected control (not recorded which). The chain links TRBV20-1 to TRBJ2-3, with 7 bases lining up with TRBD1. Sequenced sample: whole blood. The CDR3 region is CSANRGPTDTQYF. CDR3 coding DNA: TGCAGTGCTAACAGGGGACCTACAGATACGCAGTATTTT.